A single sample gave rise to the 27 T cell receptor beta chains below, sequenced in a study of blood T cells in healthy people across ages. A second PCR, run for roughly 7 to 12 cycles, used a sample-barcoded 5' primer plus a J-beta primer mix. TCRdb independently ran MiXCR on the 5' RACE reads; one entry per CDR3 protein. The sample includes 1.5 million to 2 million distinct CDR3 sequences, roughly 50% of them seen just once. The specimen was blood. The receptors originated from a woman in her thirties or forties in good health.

CDR3 region: CSARDRLFYNEQFF. The CDR3 region has the DNA TGCAGTGCTAGAGATAGGCTTTTCTACAATGAGCAGTTCTTC. The genes are TRBV20-1 and TRBJ2-1; D remains ambiguous. This CDR3 has 14 residues. The V and J ends lost 0 bases and 3 bases respectively, with 9 bases between them. The germline gives CDR1 DFQATT, CDR2 SNEGSKA (reference sequence).

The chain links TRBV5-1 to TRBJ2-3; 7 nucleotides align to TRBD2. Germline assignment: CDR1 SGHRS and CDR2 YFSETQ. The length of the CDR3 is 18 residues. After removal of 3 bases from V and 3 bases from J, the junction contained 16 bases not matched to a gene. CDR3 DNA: TGCGCCAGCAGCTACTACCGAAATGCGGGGGAATGGACAGATACGCAGTATTTT. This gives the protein CASSYYRNAGEWTDTQYF.

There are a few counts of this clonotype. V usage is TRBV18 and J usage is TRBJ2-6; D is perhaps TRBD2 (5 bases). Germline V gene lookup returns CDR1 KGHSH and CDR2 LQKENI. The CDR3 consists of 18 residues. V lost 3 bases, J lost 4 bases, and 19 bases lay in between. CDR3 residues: CASSPEYSGVTGANVLTF. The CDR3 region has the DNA TGTGCCAGCTCACCCGAGTACAGCGGAGTAACGGGGGCCAACGTCCTGACTTTC.

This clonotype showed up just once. In DNA form, the CDR3 reads TGCGCCAGCAGCCAAGTTCACCGACTCAATGAGCAGTTCTTC. Translating it yields CASSQVHRLNEQFF. The rearrangement joins TRBV4-3 to TRBJ2-1; unclear D gene. Germline CDR1 is LGHNA and CDR2 is YSLEER. Trimming removed 1 base from V and 6 bases from J, with 10 bases in between. This CDR3 has 14 amino acids.

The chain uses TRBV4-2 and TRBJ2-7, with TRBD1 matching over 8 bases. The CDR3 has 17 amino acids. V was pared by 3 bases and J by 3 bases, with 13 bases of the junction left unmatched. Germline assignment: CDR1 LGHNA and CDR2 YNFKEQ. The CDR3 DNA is TGTGCCAGCAGCCAGGGCCCCTCCCAGGGGGCGGTCTACGAGCAGTACTTC. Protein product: CASSQGPSQGAVYEQYF.

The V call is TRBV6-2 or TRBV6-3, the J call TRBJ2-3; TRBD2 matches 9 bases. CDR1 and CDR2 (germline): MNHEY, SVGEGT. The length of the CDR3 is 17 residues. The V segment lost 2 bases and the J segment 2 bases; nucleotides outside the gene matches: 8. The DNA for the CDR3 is TGTGCCAGCAGTTACGTCCGGCGGGGGGGCTTCACAGATACGCAGTATTTT. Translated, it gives CASSYVRRGGFTDTQYF.

CDR3 sequence (DNA): TGTGCCAGCAGCTCAGATTACTTGGGCTATGGCTACACCTTC. It codes for CASSSDYLGYGYTF. The rearrangement links TRBV4-2 to TRBJ1-2; D unclear. The CDR3 consists of 14 residues. The germline gives CDR1 LGHNA, CDR2 YNFKEQ. Trimming pared 5 bases from V and 4 bases from J, leaving 14 bases between.

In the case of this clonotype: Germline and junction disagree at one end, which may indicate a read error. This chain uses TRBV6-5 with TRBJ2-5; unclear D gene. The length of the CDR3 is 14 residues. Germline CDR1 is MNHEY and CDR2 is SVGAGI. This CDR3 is CASSDSRLQETQYF. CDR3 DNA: TGTGCCAGCAGTGACTCTAGGCTCCAAGAGACCCAGTACTTC.

The chain's CDR3 is CASSQDEGLAGRQETQYF. The CDR3 coding sequence is TGTGCCAGCAGCCAAGATGAAGGCCTGGCAGGGAGGCAAGAGACCCAGTACTTC. The V call is TRBV3-1, the J call TRBJ2-5, with D tentatively TRBD2 (6 bases). Germline lookup yields CDR1 LGHDT and CDR2 YNNKEL (reference sequence). The germline V and J ends were trimmed by 0 bases and 2 bases, with 19 bases remaining between them. This CDR3 has 18 amino acids.

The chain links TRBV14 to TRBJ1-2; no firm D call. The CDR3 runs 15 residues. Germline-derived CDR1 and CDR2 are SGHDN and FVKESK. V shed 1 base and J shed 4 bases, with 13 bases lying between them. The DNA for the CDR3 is TGTGCCAGCAGCCAAGCCGTCCAGGTCGGCTATGGCTACACCTTC. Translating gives CASSQAVQVGYGYTF.

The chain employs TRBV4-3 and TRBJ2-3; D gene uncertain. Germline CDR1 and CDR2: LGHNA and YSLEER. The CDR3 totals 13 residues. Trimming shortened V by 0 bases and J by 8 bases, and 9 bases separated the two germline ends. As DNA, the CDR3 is TGCGCCAGCAGCCAAGACCGGTCTGGTACGCAGTATTTT. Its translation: CASSQDRSGTQYF.

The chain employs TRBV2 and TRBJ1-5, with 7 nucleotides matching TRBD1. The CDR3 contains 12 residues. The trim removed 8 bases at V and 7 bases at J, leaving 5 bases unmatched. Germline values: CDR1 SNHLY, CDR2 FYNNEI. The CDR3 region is CASSTGPQPQHF. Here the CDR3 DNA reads TGTGCCAGCTCGACAGGGCCCCAGCCCCAGCATTTT. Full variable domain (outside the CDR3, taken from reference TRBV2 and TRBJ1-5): EPEVTQTPSHQVTQMGQEVILRCVPISNHLYFYWYRQILGQKVEFLVSFYNNEISEKSEIFDDQFSVERPDGSNFTLKIRSTKLEDSAMYFCASSTGPQPQHFGDGTRLSIL.

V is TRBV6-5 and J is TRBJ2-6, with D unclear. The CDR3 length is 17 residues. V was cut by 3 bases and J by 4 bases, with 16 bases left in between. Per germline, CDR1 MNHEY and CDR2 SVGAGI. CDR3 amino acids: CASSYKGIAGGANVLTF. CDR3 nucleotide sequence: TGTGCCAGCAGTTATAAAGGGATCGCCGGCGGGGCCAACGTCCTGACTTTC.

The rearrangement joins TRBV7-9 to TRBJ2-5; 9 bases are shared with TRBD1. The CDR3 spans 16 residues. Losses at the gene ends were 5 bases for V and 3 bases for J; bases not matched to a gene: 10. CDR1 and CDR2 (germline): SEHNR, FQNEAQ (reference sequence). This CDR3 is CASSIIETGGEETQYF. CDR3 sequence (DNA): TGTGCCAGCAGCATAATTGAAACAGGGGGCGAAGAGACCCAGTACTTC.

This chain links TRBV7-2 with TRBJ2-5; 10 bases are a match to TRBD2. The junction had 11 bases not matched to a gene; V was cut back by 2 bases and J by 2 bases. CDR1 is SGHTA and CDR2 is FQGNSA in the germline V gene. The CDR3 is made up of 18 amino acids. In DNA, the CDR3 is TGTGCCAGCAGCTTAAATGTGCGGCTAGCGGGGGATCAAGAGACCCAGTACTTC. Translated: CASSLNVRLAGDQETQYF.

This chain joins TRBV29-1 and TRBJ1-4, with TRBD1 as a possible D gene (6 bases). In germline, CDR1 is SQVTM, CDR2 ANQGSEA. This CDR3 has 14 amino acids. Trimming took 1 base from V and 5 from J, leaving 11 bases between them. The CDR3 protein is CSVEVRGGNEKLFF. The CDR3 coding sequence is TGCAGCGTTGAAGTTAGGGGGGGGAATGAAAAACTGTTTTTT.

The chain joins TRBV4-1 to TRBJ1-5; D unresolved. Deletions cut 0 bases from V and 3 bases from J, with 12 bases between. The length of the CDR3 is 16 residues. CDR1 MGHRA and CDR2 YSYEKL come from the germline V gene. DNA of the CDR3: TGCGCCAGCAGCCAAGATAATGGAGGAGCCAATCAGCCCCAGCATTTT. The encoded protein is CASSQDNGGANQPQHF.

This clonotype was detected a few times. The CDR3 here is CASSLGALAKPQHF. CDR3 bases: TGTGCCAGCAGTTTGGGAGCTCTTGCCAAGCCCCAGCATTTT. The chain employs TRBV12-3 or TRBV12-4 and TRBJ1-5; D call uncertain. The V end lost 3 bases, the J end lost 8 bases, and 14 bases lay between the germline ends. CDR3 length: 14 residues.

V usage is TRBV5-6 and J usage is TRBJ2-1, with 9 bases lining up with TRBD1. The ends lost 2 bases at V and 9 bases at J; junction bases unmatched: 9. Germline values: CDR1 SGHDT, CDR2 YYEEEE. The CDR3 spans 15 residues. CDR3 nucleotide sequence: TGTGCCAGCAGCTTAGCCGGGACAGGGATAGGTGAGCAGTTCTTC. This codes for CASSLAGTGIGEQFF.

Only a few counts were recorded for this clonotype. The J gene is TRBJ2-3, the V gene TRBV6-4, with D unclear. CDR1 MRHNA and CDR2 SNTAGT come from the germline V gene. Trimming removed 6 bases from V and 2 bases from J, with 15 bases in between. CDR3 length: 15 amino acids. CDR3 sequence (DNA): TGTGCCAGCAGCCGAACTCAAATTCTCACAGATACGCAGTATTTT. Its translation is CASSRTQILTDTQYF.

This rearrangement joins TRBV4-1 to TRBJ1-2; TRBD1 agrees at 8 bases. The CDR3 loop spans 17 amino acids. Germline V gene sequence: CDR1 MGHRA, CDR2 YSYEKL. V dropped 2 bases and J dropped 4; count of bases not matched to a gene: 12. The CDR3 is CASSQSPTGQGIYGYTF. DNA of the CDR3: TGCGCCAGCAGCCAAAGCCCTACCGGACAGGGAATCTATGGCTACACCTTC.

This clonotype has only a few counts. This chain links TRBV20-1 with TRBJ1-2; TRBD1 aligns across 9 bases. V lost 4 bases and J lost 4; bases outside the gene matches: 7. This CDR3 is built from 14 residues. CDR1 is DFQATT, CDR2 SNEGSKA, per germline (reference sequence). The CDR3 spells CSATTGGSGYGYTF. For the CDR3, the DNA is TGCAGTGCTACGACAGGGGGTAGTGGCTATGGCTACACCTTC.

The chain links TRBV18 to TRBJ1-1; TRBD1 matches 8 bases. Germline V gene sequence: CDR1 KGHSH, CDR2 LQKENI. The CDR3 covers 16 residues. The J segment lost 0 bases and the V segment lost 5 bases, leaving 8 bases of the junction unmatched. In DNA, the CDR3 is TGTGCCAGCTCATCCGGGACAGGTCAATTGAACACTGAAGCTTTCTTT. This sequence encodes CASSSGTGQLNTEAFF.

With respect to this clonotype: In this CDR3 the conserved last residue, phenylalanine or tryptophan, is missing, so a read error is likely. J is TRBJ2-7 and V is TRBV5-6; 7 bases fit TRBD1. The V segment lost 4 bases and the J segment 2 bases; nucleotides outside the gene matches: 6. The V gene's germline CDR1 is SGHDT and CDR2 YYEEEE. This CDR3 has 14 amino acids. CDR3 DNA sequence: TGTGCCAGCAGCCCCCGGACAGGTACCTACGAGCAGTACTTA. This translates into CASSPRTGTYEQYL.

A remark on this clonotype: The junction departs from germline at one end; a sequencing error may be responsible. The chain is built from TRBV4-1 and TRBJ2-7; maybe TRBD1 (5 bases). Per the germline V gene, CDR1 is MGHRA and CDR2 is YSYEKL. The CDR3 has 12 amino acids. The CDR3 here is CANSLLRGEQYF. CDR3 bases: TGCGCCAACAGCCTACTAAGGGGTGAGCAGTACTTC.

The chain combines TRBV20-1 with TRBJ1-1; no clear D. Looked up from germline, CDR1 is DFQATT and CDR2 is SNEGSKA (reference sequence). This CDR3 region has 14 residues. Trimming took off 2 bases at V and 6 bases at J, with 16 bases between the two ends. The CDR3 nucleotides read TGCAGTGCTAGACCCAGAGGACGGACCTCTGAAGCTTTCTTT. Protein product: CSARPRGRTSEAFF.

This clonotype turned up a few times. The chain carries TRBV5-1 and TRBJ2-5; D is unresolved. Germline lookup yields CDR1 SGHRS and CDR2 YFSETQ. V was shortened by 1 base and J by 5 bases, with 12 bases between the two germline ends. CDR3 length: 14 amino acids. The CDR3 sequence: CASSLSVQAETQYF. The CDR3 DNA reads TGCGCCAGCAGCTTGAGTGTCCAGGCTGAGACCCAGTACTTC.